This record concerns one T cell receptor (beta chain) sequence. Its recognized antigen is unknown. No per-base quality is available; no much larger clone lies one base away. The library came from the immunoSEQ multiplex PCR assay. As stored in TCRdb, this immuneACCESS dataset retains in-frame rearrangements with V and J assigned. A fraction of the clones does not appear; measured against another copy, unresolved V genes explain less than half of the discrepancy, and the remainder lacks a known reason. The sample profile shows around 80,000 clones; approximately 95% of them were found once. The ten largest clones capture 0.95% to 1% of the sample. This sample was included in a study of T cell changes during pregnancy in multiple sclerosis (dated by TCRdb to about 2019). About the study as a whole: In women with multiple sclerosis, the researchers looked at how the T cell repertoire shifted as pregnancy progressed.

After removal of 7 bases from V and 5 bases from J, the junction retains 8 bases not matched to a gene. The CDR3 has 14 amino acids, counting the end cysteine and phenylalanine. Just CDR3 DNA is preserved here, 42 bases in frame from base 1. As encoded in the germline V gene, CDR1 is SQVTM while CDR2 is ANQGSEA. The chain is encoded by TRBV29-1 joined to TRBJ2-5; 12 bases in between match TRBD2. The specimen comprised peripheral blood, sampled in the second trimester of pregnancy. The sequence was obtained from a female donor in good health, enrolled as a control in a pregnancy study. The CDR3 corresponds to CSARLAGVRETQYF. The DNA reads as follows: TGCAGCGCAAGACTAGCGGGAGTAAGGGAGACCCAGTACTTC.